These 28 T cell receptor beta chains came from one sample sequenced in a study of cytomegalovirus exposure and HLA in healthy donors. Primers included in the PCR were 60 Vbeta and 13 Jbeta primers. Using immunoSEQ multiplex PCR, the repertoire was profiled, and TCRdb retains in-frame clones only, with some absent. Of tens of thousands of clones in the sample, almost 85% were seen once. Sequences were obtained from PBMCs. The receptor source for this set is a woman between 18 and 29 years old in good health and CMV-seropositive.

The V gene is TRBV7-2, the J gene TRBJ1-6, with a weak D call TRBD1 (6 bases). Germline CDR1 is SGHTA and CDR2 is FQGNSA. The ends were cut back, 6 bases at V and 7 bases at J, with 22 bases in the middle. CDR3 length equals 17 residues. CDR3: CASSQGLWNPENSPLHF. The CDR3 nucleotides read TGTGCCAGCAGTCAGGGGCTTTGGAACCCGGAAAATTCACCCCTCCACTTT.

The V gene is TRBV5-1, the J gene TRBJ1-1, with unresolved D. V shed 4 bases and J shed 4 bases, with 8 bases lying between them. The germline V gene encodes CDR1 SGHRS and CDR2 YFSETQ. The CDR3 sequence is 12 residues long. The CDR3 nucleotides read TGCGCCAGCAGCCGCCGGGGCACTGAAGCTTTCTTT. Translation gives CASSRRGTEAFF.

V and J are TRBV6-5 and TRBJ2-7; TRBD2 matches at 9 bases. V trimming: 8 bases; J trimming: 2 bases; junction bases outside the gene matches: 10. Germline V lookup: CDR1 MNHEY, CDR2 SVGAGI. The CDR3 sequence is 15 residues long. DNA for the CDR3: TGTGCCAGCGGCGATAGCGGGAGCCTTACCTACGAGCAGTACTTC. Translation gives CASGDSGSLTYEQYF.

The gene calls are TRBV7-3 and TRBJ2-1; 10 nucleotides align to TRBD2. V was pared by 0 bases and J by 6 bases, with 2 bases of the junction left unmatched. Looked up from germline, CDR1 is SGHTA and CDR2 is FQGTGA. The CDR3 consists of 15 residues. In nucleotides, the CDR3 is TGTGCCAGCAGCTTAACTAGCGGGGGGCGCAATGAGCAGTTCTTC. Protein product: CASSLTSGGRNEQFF.

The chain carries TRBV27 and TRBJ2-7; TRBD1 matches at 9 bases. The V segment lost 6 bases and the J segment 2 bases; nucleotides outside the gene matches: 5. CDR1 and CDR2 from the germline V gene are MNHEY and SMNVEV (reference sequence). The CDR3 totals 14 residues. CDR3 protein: CASRQGTGTYEQYF. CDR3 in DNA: TGTGCCAGCAGACAGGGGACAGGGACCTACGAGCAGTACTTC.

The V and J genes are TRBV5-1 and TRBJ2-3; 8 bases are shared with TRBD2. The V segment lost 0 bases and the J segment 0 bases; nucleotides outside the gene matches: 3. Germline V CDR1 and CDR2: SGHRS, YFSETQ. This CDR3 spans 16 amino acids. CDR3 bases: TGCGCCAGCAGCTTGGGGCGCGGGAGGAGCACAGATACGCAGTATTTT. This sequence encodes CASSLGRGRSTDTQYF.

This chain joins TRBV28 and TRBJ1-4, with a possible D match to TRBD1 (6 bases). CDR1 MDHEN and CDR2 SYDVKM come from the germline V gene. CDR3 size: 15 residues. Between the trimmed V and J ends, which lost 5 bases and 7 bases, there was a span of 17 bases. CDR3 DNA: TGTGCCAGCAGTACACCAGGGGTGGTTAGTGAAAAACTGTTTTTT. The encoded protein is CASSTPGVVSEKLFF.

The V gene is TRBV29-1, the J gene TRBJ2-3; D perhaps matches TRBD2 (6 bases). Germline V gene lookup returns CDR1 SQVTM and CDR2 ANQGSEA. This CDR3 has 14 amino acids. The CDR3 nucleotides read TGCTCCGGATGGGGGGTCACTAGCACAGATACGCAGTATTTT. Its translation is CSGWGVTSTDTQYF.

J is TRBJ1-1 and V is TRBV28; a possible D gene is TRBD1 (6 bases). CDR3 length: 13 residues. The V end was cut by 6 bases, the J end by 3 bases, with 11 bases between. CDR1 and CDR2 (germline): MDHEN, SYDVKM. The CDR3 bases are TGTGCCAGCAGAAGACCAGGGGACACTGAAGCTTTCTTT. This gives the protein CASRRPGDTEAFF.

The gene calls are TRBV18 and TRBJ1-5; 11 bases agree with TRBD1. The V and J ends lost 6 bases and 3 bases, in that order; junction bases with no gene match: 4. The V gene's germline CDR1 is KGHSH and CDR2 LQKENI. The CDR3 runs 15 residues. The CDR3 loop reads CASSRGQGANQPQHF. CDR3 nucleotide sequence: TGTGCCAGCTCCCGAGGACAGGGGGCCAATCAGCCCCAGCATTTT.

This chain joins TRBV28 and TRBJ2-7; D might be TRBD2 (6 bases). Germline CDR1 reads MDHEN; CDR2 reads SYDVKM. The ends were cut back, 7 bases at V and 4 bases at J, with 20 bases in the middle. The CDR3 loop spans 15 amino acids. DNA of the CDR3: TGTGCCAGCAACCCTGGCAGTAGCGGTCAATACGAGCAGTACTTC. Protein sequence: CASNPGSSGQYEQYF.

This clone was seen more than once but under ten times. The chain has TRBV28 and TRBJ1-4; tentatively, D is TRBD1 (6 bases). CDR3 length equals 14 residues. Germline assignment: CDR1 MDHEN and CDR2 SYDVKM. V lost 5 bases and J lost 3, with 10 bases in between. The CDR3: CASSDRWPNEKLFF. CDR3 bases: TGTGCCAGCAGTGACAGGTGGCCTAATGAAAAACTGTTTTTT.

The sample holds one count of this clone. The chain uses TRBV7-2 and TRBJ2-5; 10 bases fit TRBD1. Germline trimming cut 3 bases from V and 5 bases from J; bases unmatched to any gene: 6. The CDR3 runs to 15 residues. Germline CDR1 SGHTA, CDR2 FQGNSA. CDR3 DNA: TGTGCCAGCAGCTTGGGGACAGGGGTCCGTGAGACCCAGTACTTC. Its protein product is CASSLGTGVRETQYF.

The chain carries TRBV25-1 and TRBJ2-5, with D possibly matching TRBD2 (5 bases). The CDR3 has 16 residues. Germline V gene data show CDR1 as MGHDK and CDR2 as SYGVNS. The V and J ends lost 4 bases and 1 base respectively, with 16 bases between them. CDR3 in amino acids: CASSGRRAEVQETQYF. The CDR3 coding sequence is TGTGCCAGCAGTGGGCGGCGAGCGGAAGTCCAAGAGACCCAGTACTTC.

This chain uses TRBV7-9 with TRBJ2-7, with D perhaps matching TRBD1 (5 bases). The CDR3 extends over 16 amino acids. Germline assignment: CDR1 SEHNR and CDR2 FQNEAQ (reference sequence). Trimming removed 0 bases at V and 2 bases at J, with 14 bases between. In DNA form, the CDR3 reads TGTGCCAGCAGCTTAGCGGGGCTAGAGGTTCCCTACGAGCAGTACTTC. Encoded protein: CASSLAGLEVPYEQYF.

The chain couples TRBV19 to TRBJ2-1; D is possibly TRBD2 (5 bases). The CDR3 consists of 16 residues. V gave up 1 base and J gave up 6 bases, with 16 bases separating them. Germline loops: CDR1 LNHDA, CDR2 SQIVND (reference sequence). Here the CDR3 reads CASSIASGVVGNEQFF. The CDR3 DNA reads TGTGCCAGTAGTATAGCGTCCGGGGTGGTGGGCAATGAGCAGTTCTTC.

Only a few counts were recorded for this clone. CDR3: CASSQVNDGRATEYHEQFF. The CDR3 nucleotides are TGTGCCAGCAGCCAAGTGAATGACGGCCGTGCAACGGAGTACCATGAGCAGTTCTTC. The chain employs TRBV4-2 and TRBJ2-1; D not certain. Looked up from germline, CDR1 is LGHNA and CDR2 is YNFKEQ. V was shortened by 1 base and J by 8 bases, with 27 bases between the two germline ends. The length of the CDR3 is 19 residues.

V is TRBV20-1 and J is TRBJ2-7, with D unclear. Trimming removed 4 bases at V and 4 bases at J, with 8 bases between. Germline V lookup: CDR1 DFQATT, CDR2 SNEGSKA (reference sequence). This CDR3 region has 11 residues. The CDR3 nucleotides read TGCAGTGCTACACTATATTACGAGCAGTACTTC. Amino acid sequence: CSATLYYEQYF.

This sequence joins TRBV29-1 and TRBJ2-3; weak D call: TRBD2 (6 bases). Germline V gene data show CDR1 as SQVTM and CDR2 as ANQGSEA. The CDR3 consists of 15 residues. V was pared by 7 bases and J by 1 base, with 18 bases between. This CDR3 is CSAWGVGRGTDTQYF. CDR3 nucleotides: TGCAGCGCCTGGGGGGTGGGGAGAGGCACAGATACGCAGTATTTT.

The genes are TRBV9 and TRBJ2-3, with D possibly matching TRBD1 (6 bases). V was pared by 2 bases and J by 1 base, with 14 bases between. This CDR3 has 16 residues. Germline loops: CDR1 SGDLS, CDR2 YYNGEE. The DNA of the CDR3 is TGTGCCAGCAGCGTCCCCTCCAGGGGCGGCACAGATACGCAGTATTTT. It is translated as CASSVPSRGGTDTQYF.

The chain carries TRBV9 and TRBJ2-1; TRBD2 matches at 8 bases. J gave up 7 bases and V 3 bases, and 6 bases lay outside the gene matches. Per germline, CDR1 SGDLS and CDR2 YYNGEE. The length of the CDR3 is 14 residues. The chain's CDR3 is CASSGRGGYNEQFF. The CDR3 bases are TGTGCCAGCAGCGGACGGGGGGGCTATAATGAGCAGTTCTTC.

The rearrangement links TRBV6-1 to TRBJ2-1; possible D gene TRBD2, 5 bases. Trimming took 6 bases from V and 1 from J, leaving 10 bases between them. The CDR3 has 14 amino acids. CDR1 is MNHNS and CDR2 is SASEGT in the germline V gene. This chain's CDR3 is CASREVRSYNEQFF. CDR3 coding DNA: TGTGCCAGCAGGGAGGTACGGTCCTACAATGAGCAGTTCTTC.

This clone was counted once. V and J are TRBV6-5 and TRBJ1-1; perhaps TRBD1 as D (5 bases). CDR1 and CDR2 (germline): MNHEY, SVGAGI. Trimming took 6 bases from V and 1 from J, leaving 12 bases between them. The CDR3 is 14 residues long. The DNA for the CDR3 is TGTGCCAGCAGCGTAAACAGGCCGAACACTGAAGCTTTCTTT. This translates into CASSVNRPNTEAFF.

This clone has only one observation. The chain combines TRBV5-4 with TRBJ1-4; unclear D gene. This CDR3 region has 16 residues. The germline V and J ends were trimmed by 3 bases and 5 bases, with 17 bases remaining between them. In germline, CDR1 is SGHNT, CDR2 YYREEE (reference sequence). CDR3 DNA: TGTGCCAGCAGCTCAAGGACTGGACTCCGGAATGAAAAACTGTTTTTT. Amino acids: CASSSRTGLRNEKLFF.

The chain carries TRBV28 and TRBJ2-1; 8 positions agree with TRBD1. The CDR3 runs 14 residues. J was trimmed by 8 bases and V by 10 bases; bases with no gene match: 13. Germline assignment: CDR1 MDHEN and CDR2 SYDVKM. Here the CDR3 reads CATEFSRGRDEQFF. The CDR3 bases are TGTGCCACCGAATTCTCCAGGGGGCGGGATGAGCAGTTCTTC.

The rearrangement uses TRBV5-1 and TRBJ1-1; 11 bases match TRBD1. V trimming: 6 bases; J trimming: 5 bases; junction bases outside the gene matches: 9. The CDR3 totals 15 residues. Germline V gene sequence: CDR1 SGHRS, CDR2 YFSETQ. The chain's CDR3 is CASTKGQGGLTEAFF. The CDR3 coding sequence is TGCGCCAGCACCAAGGGACAGGGGGGCCTGACTGAAGCTTTCTTT.

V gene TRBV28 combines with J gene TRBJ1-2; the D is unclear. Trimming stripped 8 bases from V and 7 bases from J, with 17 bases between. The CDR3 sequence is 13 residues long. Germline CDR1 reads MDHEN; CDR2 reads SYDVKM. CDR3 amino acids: CASSNNLYRGYTF. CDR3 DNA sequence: TGTGCCAGCTCGAACAATCTTTATCGTGGCTACACCTTC.

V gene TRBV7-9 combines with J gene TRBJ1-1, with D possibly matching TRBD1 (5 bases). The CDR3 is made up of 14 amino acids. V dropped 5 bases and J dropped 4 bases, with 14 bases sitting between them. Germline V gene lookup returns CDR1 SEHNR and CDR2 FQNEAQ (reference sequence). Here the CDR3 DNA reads TGTGCCAGCAGCCCTTTTCAGGGTGGCACTGAAGCTTTCTTT. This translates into CASSPFQGGTEAFF.